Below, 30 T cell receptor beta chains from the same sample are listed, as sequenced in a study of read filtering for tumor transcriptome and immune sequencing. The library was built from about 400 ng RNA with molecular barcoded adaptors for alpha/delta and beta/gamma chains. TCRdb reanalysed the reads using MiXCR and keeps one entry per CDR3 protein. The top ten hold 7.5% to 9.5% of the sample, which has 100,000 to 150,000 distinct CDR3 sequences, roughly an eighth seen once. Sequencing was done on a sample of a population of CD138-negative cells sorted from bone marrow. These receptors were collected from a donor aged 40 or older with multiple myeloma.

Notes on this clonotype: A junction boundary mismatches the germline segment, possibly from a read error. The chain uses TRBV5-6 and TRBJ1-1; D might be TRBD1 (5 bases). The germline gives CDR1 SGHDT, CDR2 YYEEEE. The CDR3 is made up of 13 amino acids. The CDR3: CASKGRMNTGAFF. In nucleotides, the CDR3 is TGTGCCAGCAAGGGACGGATGAACACTGGAGCTTTCTTT.

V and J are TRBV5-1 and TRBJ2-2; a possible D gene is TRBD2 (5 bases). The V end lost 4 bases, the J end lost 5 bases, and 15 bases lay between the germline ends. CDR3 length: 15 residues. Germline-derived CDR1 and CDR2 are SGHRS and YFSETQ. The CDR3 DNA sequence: TGCGCCAGCAGCAGGACTGACCCGAGGACCGGGGAGCTGTTTTTT. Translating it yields CASSRTDPRTGELFF.

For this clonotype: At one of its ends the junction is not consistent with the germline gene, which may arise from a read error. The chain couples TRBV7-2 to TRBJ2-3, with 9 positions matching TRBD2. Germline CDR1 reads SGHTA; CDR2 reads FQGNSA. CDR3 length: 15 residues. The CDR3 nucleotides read TGTGCCAGCAGTCCGGATAGCGGGGGAACAGGTACGCAGTATTTT. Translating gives CASSPDSGGTGTQYF.

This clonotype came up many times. The CDR3 region is CASSERWRELDEQYF. In DNA, the CDR3 is TGTGCCAGCAGTGAAAGGTGGCGGGAGTTAGACGAGCAGTACTTC. The chain joins TRBV3-1 to TRBJ2-7; 7 bases align to TRBD2. Looked up from germline, CDR1 is LGHDT and CDR2 is YNNKEL (reference sequence). The V gene end was trimmed by 6 bases and the J gene end by 5 bases; junction bases not matched to a gene: 13. The CDR3 has 15 amino acids.

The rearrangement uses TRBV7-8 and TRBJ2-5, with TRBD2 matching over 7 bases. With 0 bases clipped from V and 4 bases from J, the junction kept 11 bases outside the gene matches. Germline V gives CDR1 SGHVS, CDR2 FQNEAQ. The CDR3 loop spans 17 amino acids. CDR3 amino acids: CASSLANRHAGVETQYF. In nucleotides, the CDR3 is TGTGCCAGCAGCTTAGCAAATCGCCACGCGGGAGTAGAGACCCAGTACTTC.

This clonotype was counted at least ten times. The CDR3: CSALRTGTYNEQFF. CDR3 bases: TGCAGTGCTCTTCGGACAGGAACCTACAATGAGCAGTTCTTC. The gene calls are TRBV20-1 and TRBJ2-1; 7 bases are a match to TRBD1. After removal of 5 bases from V and 2 bases from J, the junction contained 6 bases not matched to a gene. Per germline, CDR1 DFQATT and CDR2 SNEGSKA (reference sequence). This CDR3 contains 14 residues.

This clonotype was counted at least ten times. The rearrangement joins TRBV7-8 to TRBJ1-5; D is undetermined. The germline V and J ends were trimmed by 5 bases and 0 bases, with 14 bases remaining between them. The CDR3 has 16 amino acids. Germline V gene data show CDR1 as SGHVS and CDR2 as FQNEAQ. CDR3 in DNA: TGTGCCAGCAGCCTATTACAGCGTACTAGCAATCAGCCCCAGCATTTT. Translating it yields CASSLLQRTSNQPQHF.

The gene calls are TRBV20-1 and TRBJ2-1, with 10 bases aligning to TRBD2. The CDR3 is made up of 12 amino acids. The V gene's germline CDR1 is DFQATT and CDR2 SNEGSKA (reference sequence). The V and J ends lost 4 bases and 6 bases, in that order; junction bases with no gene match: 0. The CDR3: CSATSGSNEQFF. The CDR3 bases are TGCAGTGCTACTAGCGGGAGCAATGAGCAGTTCTTC.

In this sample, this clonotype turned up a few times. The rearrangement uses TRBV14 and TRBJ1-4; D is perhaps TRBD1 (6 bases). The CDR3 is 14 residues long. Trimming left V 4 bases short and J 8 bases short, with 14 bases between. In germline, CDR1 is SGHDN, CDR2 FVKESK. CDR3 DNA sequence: TGTGCCAGCAGCCCGGGACATAGGATAGAAAAACTGTTTTTT. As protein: CASSPGHRIEKLFF.

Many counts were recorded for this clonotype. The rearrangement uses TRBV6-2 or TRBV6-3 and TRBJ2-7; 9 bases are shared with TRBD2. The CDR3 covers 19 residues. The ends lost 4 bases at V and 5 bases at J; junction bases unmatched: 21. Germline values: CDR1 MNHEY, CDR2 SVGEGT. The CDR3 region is CASSSVPGLAGKPLDEQYF. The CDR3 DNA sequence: TGTGCCAGCAGTTCCGTCCCGGGACTAGCAGGGAAACCCCTAGACGAGCAGTACTTC.

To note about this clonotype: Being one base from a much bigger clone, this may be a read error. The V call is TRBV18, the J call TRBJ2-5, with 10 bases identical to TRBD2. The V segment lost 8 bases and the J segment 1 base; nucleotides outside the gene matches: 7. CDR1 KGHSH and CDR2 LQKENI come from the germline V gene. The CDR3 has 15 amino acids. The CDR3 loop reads CASTLLAGTQETQYF. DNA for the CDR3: TGTGCCAGCACACTACTAGCGGGGACCCAAGAGACCCAGTACTTC.

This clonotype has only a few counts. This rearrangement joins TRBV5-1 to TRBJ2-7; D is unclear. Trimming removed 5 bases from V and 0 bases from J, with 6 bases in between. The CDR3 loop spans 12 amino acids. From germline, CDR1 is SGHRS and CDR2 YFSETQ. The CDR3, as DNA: TGCGCCAGCAGTGTCGGCTCCTACGAGCAGTACTTC. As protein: CASSVGSYEQYF.

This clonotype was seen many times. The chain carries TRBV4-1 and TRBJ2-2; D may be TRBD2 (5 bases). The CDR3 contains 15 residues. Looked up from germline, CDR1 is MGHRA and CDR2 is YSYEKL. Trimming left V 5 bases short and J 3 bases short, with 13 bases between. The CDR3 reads CASSKTIPHTGELFF. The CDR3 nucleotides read TGCGCCAGCAGCAAGACTATCCCACACACCGGGGAGCTGTTTTTT.

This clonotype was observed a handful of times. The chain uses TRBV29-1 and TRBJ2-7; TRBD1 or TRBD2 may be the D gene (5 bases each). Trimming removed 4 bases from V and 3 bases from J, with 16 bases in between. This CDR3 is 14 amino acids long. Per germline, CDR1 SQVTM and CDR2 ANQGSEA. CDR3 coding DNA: TGCAGCGTTGTCCGAGGAGCAGGGAGCTACGAGCAGTACTTC. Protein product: CSVVRGAGSYEQYF.

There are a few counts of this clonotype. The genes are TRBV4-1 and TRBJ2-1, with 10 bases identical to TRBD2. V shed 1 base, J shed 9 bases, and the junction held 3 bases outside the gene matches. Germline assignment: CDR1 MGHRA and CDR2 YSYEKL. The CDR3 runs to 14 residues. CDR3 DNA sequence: TGCGCCAGCAGCCAAGGAACTAGCGGGATTGAGCAGTTCTTC. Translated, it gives CASSQGTSGIEQFF.

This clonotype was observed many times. The CDR3: CSVRPGDRHNEQFF. CDR3 sequence (DNA): TGCAGTGTCCGTCCAGGGGATCGGCACAATGAGCAGTTCTTC. This chain links TRBV20-1 with TRBJ2-1; TRBD1 is a possible D gene (6 bases). V was shortened by 7 bases and J by 5 bases, with 18 bases between the two germline ends. Per germline, CDR1 DFQATT and CDR2 SNEGSKA (reference sequence). This CDR3 contains 14 residues.

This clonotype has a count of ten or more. The CDR3 region is CSARGYISGRAGNTQYF. The DNA for the CDR3 is TGCAGTGCTAGAGGCTACATTAGCGGGAGGGCCGGAAATACGCAGTATTTT. The chain recombines TRBV20-1 with TRBJ2-3, with TRBD2 matching 11 bases. Germline lookup yields CDR1 DFQATT and CDR2 SNEGSKA (reference sequence). This CDR3 has 17 residues. V gave up 1 base and J gave up 7 bases; unmatched junction bases: 13.

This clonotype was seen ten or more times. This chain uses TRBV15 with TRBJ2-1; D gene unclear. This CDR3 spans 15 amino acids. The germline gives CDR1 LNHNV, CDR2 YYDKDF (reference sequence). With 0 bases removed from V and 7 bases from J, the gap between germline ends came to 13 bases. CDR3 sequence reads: CATSRDRAETNEQFF. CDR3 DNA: TGTGCCACCAGCAGAGATCGGGCCGAGACTAATGAGCAGTTCTTC. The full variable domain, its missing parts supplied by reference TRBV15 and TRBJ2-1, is DAMVIQNPRYQVTQFGKPVTLSCSQTLNHNVMYWYQQKSSQAPKLLFHYYDKDFNNEADTPDNFQSRRPNTSFCFLDIRSPGLGDTAMYLCATSRDRAETNEQFFGPGTRLTVL.

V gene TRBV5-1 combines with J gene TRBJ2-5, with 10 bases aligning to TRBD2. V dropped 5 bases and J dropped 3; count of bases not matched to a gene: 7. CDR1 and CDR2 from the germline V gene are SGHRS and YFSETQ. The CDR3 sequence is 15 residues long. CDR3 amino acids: CASREILAGKETQYF. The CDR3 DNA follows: TGCGCCAGCAGAGAGATACTAGCGGGAAAAGAGACCCAGTACTTC.

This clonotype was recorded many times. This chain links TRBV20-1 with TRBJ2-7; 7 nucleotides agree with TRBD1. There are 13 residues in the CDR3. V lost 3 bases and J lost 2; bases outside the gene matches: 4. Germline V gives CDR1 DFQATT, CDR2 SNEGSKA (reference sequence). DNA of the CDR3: TGCAGTGCTAGGATGACAGGGACCTACGAGCAGTACTTC. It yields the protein CSARMTGTYEQYF.

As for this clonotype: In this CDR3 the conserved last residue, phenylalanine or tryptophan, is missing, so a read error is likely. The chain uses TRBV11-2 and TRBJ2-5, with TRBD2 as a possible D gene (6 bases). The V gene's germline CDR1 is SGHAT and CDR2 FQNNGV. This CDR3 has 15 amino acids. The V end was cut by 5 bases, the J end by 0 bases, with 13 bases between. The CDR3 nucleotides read TGTGCCAGCAGCCCGGGGACTGGTTACCAAGAGACCCAGTACCTC. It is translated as CASSPGTGYQETQYL.

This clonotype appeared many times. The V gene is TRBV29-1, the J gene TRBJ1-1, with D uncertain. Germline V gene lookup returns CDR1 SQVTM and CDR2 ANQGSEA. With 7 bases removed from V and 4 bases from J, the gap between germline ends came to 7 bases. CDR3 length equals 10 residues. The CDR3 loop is CSGGGTEAFF. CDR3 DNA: TGCAGCGGGGGTGGCACTGAAGCTTTCTTT. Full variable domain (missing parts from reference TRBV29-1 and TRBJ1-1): SAVISQKPSRDICQRGTSLTIQCQVDSQVTMMFWYRQQPGQSLTLIATANQGSEATYESGFVIDKFPISRPNLTFSTLTVSNMSPEDSSIYLCSGGGTEAFFGQGTRLTVV.

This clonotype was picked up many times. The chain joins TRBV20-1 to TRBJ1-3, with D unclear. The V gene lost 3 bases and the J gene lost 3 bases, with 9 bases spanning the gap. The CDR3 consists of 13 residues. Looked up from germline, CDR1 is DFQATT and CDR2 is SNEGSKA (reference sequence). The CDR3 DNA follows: TGCAGTGCTAGTTTTCCGCTTGGAAACACCATATATTTT. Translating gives CSASFPLGNTIYF.

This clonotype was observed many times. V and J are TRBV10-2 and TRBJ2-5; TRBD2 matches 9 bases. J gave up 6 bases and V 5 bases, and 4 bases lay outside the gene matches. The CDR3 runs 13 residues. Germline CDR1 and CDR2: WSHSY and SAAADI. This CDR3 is CASSKGLAQTQYF. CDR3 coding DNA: TGCGCCAGCAGTAAAGGACTAGCGCAGACCCAGTACTTC.

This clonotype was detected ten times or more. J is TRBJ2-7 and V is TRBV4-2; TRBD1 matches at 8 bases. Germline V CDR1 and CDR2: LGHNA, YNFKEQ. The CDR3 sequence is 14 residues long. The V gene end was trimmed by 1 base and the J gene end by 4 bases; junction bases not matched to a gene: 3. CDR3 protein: CASSQGTGRYEQYF. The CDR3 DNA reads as TGTGCCAGCAGCCAAGGGACAGGGAGGTACGAGCAGTACTTC.

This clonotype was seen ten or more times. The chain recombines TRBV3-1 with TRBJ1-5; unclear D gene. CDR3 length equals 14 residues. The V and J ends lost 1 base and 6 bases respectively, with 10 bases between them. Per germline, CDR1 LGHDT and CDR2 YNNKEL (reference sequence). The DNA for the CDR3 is TGTGCCAGCAGCCAAGGACGGGGAACTCAGCCCCAGCATTTT. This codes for CASSQGRGTQPQHF.

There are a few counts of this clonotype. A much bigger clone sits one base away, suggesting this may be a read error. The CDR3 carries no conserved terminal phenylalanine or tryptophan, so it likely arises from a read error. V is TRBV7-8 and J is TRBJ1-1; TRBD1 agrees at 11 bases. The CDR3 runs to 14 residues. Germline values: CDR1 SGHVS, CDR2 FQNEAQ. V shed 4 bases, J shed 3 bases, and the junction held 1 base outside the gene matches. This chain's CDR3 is CASSWGQGDTEAFI. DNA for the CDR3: TGTGCCAGCAGCTGGGGACAGGGGGACACTGAAGCTTTCATT.

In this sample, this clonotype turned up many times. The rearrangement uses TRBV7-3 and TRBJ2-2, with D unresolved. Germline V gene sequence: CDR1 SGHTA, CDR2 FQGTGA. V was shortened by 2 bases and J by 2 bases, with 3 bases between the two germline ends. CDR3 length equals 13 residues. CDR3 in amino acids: CASSLDNTGELFF. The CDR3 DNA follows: TGTGCCAGCAGCTTAGACAACACCGGGGAGCTGTTTTTT. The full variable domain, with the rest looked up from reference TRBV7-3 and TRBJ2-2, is GAGVSQTPSNKVTEKGKYVELRCDPISGHTALYWYRQSLGQGPEFLIYFQGTGAADDSGLPNDRFFAVRPEGSVSTLKIQRTERGDSAVYLCASSLDNTGELFFGEGSRLTVL.

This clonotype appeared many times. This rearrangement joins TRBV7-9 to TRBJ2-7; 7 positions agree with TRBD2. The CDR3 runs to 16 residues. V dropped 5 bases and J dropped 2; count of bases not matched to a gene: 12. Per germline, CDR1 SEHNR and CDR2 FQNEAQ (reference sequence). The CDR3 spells CASSPRGGTAAYEQYF. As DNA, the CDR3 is TGTGCCAGCAGCCCTAGGGGAGGGACGGCTGCCTACGAGCAGTACTTC.

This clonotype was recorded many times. The CDR3 DNA reads TGTGCCAGCAGTGAAATCGGGACAGGGAGCGGAAACACCATATATTTT. It encodes CASSEIGTGSGNTIYF. The chain joins TRBV25-1 to TRBJ1-3, with TRBD1 matching over 9 bases. CDR3 length equals 16 residues. V trimming: 2 bases; J trimming: 4 bases; junction bases outside the gene matches: 6. CDR1 and CDR2 (germline): MGHDK, SYGVNS. Complete variable domain (other parts from reference TRBV25-1 and TRBJ1-3): EADIYQTPRYLVIGTGKKITLECSQTMGHDKMYWYQQDPGMELHLIHYSYGVNSTEKGDLSSESTVSRIRTEHFPLTLESARPSHTSQYLCASSEIGTGSGNTIYFGEGSWLTVV.